A selection of T cell receptor beta chains follows, all from one sample in a study of cytomegalovirus exposure and HLA in healthy donors. Data came from immunoSEQ multiplex PCR; TCRdb stores just in-frame clones and leaves some out. The sample yields about 130,000 clones, 74% seen once. Input material: PBMCs. The origin of the receptors is a woman in her 50s in good health and CMV-seropositive. The CDR3 runs from the conserved cysteine through the conserved F or W. A D gene is named only where the DNA matches it firmly. Size is omitted from some rows. Given values are once, few, many or a class for expanded clones.

d_call	v_call	clone_size	j_call	cdr3_aa	cdr3_nt
NA	TRBV7-2	NA	TRBJ1-4	CASSLALREKLFF	TGTGCCAGCAGCTTAGCGCTGAGAGAAAAACTGTTTTTT
NA	TRBV15	NA	TRBJ2-3	CATSRDRTDTQYF	TGTGCCACCAGCAGAGATAGAACAGATACGCAGTATTTT
NA	TRBV5-4	once	TRBJ1-1	CASSHRNTEAFF	TGTGCCAGCAGCCACAGGAACACTGAAGCTTTCTTT
NA	TRBV5-4	NA	TRBJ2-2	CASSVTTGTGELFF	TGTGCCAGCAGCGTGACCACAGGCACCGGGGAGCTGTTTTTT
NA	TRBV6-5	NA	TRBJ1-2	CASSEAGNYGYTF	TGTGCCAGCAGTGAAGCGGGAAACTATGGCTACACCTTC
TRBD1	TRBV7-2	NA	TRBJ1-6	CASSPGQGESPLHF	TGTGCCAGCAGCCCAGGACAGGGGGAGTCACCCCTCCACTTT
TRBD1	TRBV9	NA	TRBJ2-1	CASSAPAGTGNTAEQFF	TGTGCCAGCAGCGCACCCGCCGGGACAGGGAATACCGCTGAGCAGTTCTTC
TRBD2	TRBV2	NA	TRBJ2-5	CASSMWTSGGGETQYF	TGTGCCAGCAGTATGTGGACTAGCGGGGGCGGCGAGACCCAGTACTTC
NA	TRBV7-3	NA	TRBJ1-2	CASSLNSRQYYGYTF	TGTGCCAGCAGCTTAAATTCGCGACAGTACTATGGCTACACCTTC
NA	TRBV6-5	NA	TRBJ2-1	CASGPRLYNEQFF	TGTGCCAGCGGCCCGCGACTATACAATGAGCAGTTCTTC
TRBD1	TRBV30	NA	TRBJ1-2	CAWSGTGGYNYGYTF	TGTGCCTGGAGCGGGACAGGGGGCTATAACTATGGCTACACCTTC
TRBD1	TRBV28	NA	TRBJ1-5	CASSQLTGGNQPQHF	TGTGCCAGCAGTCAATTGACAGGGGGCAATCAGCCCCAGCATTTT
TRBD1	TRBV11-2	NA	TRBJ2-1	CASSSRTGADNEQFF	TGTGCCAGCAGCTCCCGGACAGGAGCTGACAATGAGCAGTTCTTC
TRBD2	TRBV19	NA	TRBJ2-1	CASSIRGGANEQFF	TGTGCCAGTAGTATCCGCGGGGGGGCCAATGAGCAGTTCTTC
TRBD1	TRBV5-1	NA	TRBJ1-1	CASSLGYGTGGQGNTEAFF	TGCGCCAGCAGCTTGGGTTATGGGACAGGGGGCCAAGGGAACACTGAAGCTTTCTTT
TRBD2	TRBV7-9	NA	TRBJ2-2	CSSSPRTSGFTGELFF	TGTTCCAGCAGCCCTCGGACTAGCGGCTTCACCGGGGAGCTGTTTTTT
NA	TRBV5-1	NA	TRBJ2-1	CASSLIQNNEQFF	TGCGCCAGCAGCTTGATACAGAACAATGAGCAGTTCTTC
NA	TRBV28	NA	TRBJ2-2	CASSSPATRDTGELFF	TGTGCCAGCAGTTCTCCGGCGACTAGGGACACCGGGGAGCTGTTTTTT
TRBD2	TRBV5-4	few	TRBJ2-2	CASSLLLAGTNTGELFF	TGTGCCAGCAGCTTGCTTCTAGCGGGGACGAACACCGGGGAGCTGTTTTTT
TRBD2	TRBV7-9	NA	TRBJ2-1	CASSSTSGGASSYNEQFF	TGTGCCAGCAGCTCCACTAGCGGGGGGGCGAGCTCCTACAATGAGCAGTTCTTC
TRBD2	TRBV10-1	NA	TRBJ2-5	CASSERLAGTQYF	TGCGCCAGCAGTGAAAGACTAGCCGGGACCCAGTACTTC
NA	TRBV5-6	NA	TRBJ1-6	CASTEQGWSSPLHF	TGTGCCAGCACTGAACAGGGCTGGAGTTCACCCCTCCACTTT
NA	TRBV6-1	NA	TRBJ2-7	CASSKTGSYEQYF	TGTGCCAGCAGTAAGACAGGATCCTACGAGCAGTACTTC
TRBD1	TRBV18	few	TRBJ2-7	CASSPGTGGEQYF	TGTGCCAGCTCACCCGGGACAGGGGGTGAGCAGTACTTC
TRBD2	TRBV9	NA	TRBJ2-1	CASSSTGTSGGAGEQFF	TGTGCCAGCAGCTCTACCGGGACTAGCGGGGGGGCCGGGGAGCAGTTCTTC
TRBD2	TRBV6-6	few	TRBJ2-1	CASSVSGSSYNEQFF	TGTGCCAGCAGTGTTAGCGGGAGCTCCTACAATGAGCAGTTCTTC
TRBD2	TRBV4-2	NA	TRBJ2-1	CASSPLAGAYNEQFF	TGTGCCAGCAGCCCCCTAGCGGGGGCCTACAATGAGCAGTTCTTC
NA	TRBV5-8	NA	TRBJ1-5	CASSLEGRGRNQPQHF	TGTGCCAGCAGCTTGGAAGGCAGGGGTCGCAATCAGCCCCAGCATTTT
NA	TRBV4-2	NA	TRBJ2-7	CASSHPRDPTYEQYF	TGTGCCAGCAGCCACCCGCGGGACCCAACCTACGAGCAGTACTTC
NA	TRBV18	NA	TRBJ1-1	CASSPANTEAFF	TGTGCCAGCTCACCGGCTAACACTGAAGCTTTCTTT
TRBD2	TRBV5-4	NA	TRBJ2-3	CASSTTSGGPPHTQYF	TGTGCCAGCAGCACGACTAGCGGGGGGCCGCCACATACGCAGTATTTT
NA	TRBV21-1	NA	TRBJ2-5	CASSKAAGAGQETQYF	TGTGCCAGCAGCAAAGCGGCAGGCGCAGGACAAGAGACCCAGTACTTC
TRBD1	TRBV2	NA	TRBJ2-5	CASNRQGTQETQYF	TGTGCCAGCAACAGACAGGGCACACAAGAGACCCAGTACTTC
TRBD1	TRBV10-2	NA	TRBJ2-7	CASNPQGASYEQYF	TGCGCCAGCAACCCGCAGGGGGCGTCCTACGAGCAGTACTTC
NA	TRBV5-8	NA	TRBJ1-3	CASRRAVSGNTIYF	TGTGCCAGCAGGCGGGCAGTCTCTGGAAACACCATATATTTT
TRBD1	TRBV4-3	NA	TRBJ1-4	CASSQGPQGADEKLFF	TGCGCCAGCAGCCAAGGACCCCAGGGGGCTGATGAAAAACTGTTTTTT
NA	TRBV6-4	once	TRBJ2-3	CASSPGLSTDTQYF	TGTGCCAGCAGTCCGGGACTGTCCACAGATACGCAGTATTTT
TRBD2	TRBV2	few	TRBJ2-1	CASGLAGRNEQFF	TGTGCCAGCGGACTAGCGGGGAGGAATGAGCAGTTCTTC
NA	TRBV6-5	NA	TRBJ2-1	CASSGQLKDNEQFF	TGTGCCAGCAGCGGACAGCTAAAAGACAATGAGCAGTTCTTC
NA	TRBV11-1	NA	TRBJ1-1	CASSFGSGVRNTEAFF	TGTGCCAGCAGCTTCGGGTCGGGGGTAAGAAACACTGAAGCTTTCTTT
NA	TRBV2	NA	TRBJ1-6	CASSPLLGQDKNSPLHF	TGTGCCAGCAGCCCTCTGTTGGGGCAGGATAAAAATTCACCCCTCCACTTT
TRBD2	TRBV14	NA	TRBJ2-5	CASSQESGLAGVQETQYF	TGTGCCAGCAGCCAAGAGTCGGGACTAGCGGGGGTACAAGAGACCCAGTACTTC
NA	TRBV7-9	NA	TRBJ1-2	CASSFPGSYGYTF	TGTGCCAGCAGCTTTCCAGGTTCCTATGGCTACACCTTC
TRBD2	TRBV5-1	NA	TRBJ2-3	CASSLSAGGANTQYF	TGCGCCAGCAGCTTGTCGGCCGGGGGGGCAAATACGCAGTATTTT
NA	TRBV6-1	NA	TRBJ1-2	CASSEVGGRAYGYTF	TGTGCCAGCAGTGAAGTTGGAGGGCGGGCCTATGGCTACACCTTC
TRBD1	TRBV19	NA	TRBJ2-7	CASSFSGQGAYEQYF	TGTGCCAGTAGTTTTTCGGGACAGGGGGCTTACGAGCAGTACTTC
TRBD2	TRBV2	NA	TRBJ2-1	CASRQMTSGGHNEQFF	TGTGCCAGCAGACAAATGACTAGCGGGGGGCATAATGAGCAGTTCTTC
TRBD2	TRBV27	once	TRBJ2-1	CASSFERGENEQFF	TGTGCCAGCAGTTTTGAGCGGGGAGAGAATGAGCAGTTCTTC
TRBD1	TRBV2	NA	TRBJ1-4	CASRDGTGWKYEKLFF	TGTGCCAGCAGAGACGGGACAGGGTGGAAGTATGAAAAACTGTTTTTT
NA	TRBV10-2	NA	TRBJ2-7	CASSEAGEQYF	TGCGCCAGCAGTGAGGCGGGGGAGCAGTACTTC
TRBD1	TRBV27	NA	TRBJ1-6	CASSLLHRDSSDSPLHF	TGTGCCAGCAGTTTGCTTCATCGGGACAGCTCGGATTCACCCCTCCACTTT
TRBD2	TRBV18	NA	TRBJ2-7	CASSPRGVGGVYEQYF	TGTGCCAGCTCACCACGGGGAGTTGGGGGGGTCTACGAGCAGTACTTC
NA	TRBV11-2	NA	TRBJ2-2	CASSPTNTGELFF	TGTGCCAGCAGCCCCACTAACACCGGGGAGCTGTTTTTT
NA	TRBV9	NA	TRBJ2-1	CASAGNEQFF	TGTGCCAGCGCGGGTAATGAGCAGTTCTTC
TRBD1	TRBV5-1	NA	TRBJ2-3	CASSLATGGGLDTQYF	TGCGCCAGCAGCTTGGCCACAGGGGGCGGACTGGATACGCAGTATTTT
TRBD2	TRBV6-4	NA	TRBJ2-1	CASSPVAGFFNEQFF	TGTGCCAGCAGTCCGGTAGCGGGGTTTTTCAATGAGCAGTTCTTC
TRBD1	TRBV5-6	once	TRBJ1-1	CASSFGDRGTEAFF	TGTGCCAGCAGCTTTGGAGACAGGGGCACTGAAGCTTTCTTT
TRBD2	TRBV9	few	TRBJ2-5	CASSVGASGGEETQYF	TGTGCCAGCAGCGTAGGGGCTAGCGGGGGAGAAGAGACCCAGTACTTC